The rows below give T cell receptor beta chains drawn from one sample of a study of cytomegalovirus exposure and HLA in healthy donors. Sequencing was performed with immunoSEQ multiplex PCR; in TCRdb, only in-frame clones are kept and a portion is missing. The data show 100,000 or so clones, with roughly 72% seen just once and approximately 5% held by the top ten. What was sequenced was PBMCs. The receptors here all came from a man between 25 and 39 years old in good health and CMV-seropositive. The CDR3 runs from the conserved cysteine through the conserved F or W. The order of the fields is V gene, CDR3 length, D gene, clone size, J gene, CDR3 DNA, CDR3 protein. D genes are given only for firm matches. Rows may omit the clone size; those that give it use once, few, many or a size class.

V: TRBV25-1; length: 14; D: TRBD2; size: .; J: TRBJ2-3; DNA: TGTGCCAGCAGTGACCCCGGGGGGGTCGATACGCAGTATTTT; CDR3: CASSDPGGVDTQYF
V: TRBV7-9; length: 18; D: .; size: .; J: TRBJ1-1; DNA: TGTGTCAGCAGCTTACCCACTCTCTTAGGGGCCATGAACACTGAAGCTTTCTTT; CDR3: CVSSLPTLLGAMNTEAFF
V: TRBV2; length: 14; D: .; size: .; J: TRBJ2-1; DNA: TGTGCCAGCACCCGGTTTAGCTCCTACAATGAGCAGTTCTTC; CDR3: CASTRFSSYNEQFF
V: TRBV2; length: 14; D: TRBD2; size: few; J: TRBJ2-3; DNA: TGTGCCAGCCAGCGGGGGGGAAACACAGATACGCAGTATTTT; CDR3: CASQRGGNTDTQYF
V: TRBV29-1; length: 15; D: .; size: .; J: TRBJ1-4; DNA: TGCAGCGTTGTAATAGGAACCGGTTGGGGCGAAAAACTGTTTTTT; CDR3: CSVVIGTGWGEKLFF
V: TRBV6-6; length: 13; D: .; size: .; J: TRBJ1-1; DNA: TGTGCCAGCAGGCCAAAAAGCGACACTGAAGCTTTCTTT; CDR3: CASRPKSDTEAFF
V: TRBV7-9; length: 14; D: TRBD1; size: .; J: TRBJ2-1; DNA: TGTGCCAGCAGCATGGGGACAGGATACAATGAGCAGTTCTTC; CDR3: CASSMGTGYNEQFF
V: TRBV5-4; length: 16; D: TRBD2; size: .; J: TRBJ2-1; DNA: TGTGCCAGCAGCCGGCGGACTAGCGGGACTTACAATGAGCAGTTCTTC; CDR3: CASSRRTSGTYNEQFF
V: TRBV6-5; length: 13; D: .; size: few; J: TRBJ1-1; DNA: TGTGCCAGCAGTTCAATTCGGGGCACTGAAGCTTTCTTT; CDR3: CASSSIRGTEAFF
V: TRBV5-1; length: 14; D: TRBD2; size: .; J: TRBJ2-5; DNA: TGCGCCAGCAGCCAAGCGGGGGCCCAAGAGACCCAGTACTTC; CDR3: CASSQAGAQETQYF
V: TRBV19; length: 15; D: TRBD2; size: .; J: TRBJ2-1; DNA: TGTGCCAGTAGTAAGAGCGGGGGGGGCTACAATGAGCAGTTCTTC; CDR3: CASSKSGGGYNEQFF
V: TRBV30; length: 15; D: TRBD2; size: .; J: TRBJ2-3; DNA: TGTGCCTGGGAAAAGACTAGCGGTGGCACAGATACGCAGTATTTT; CDR3: CAWEKTSGGTDTQYF
V: TRBV5-6; length: 16; D: .; size: few; J: TRBJ1-4; DNA: TGTGCCAGCAGTCTGCTGGGCCCCCAAACTAATGAAAAACTGTTTTTT; CDR3: CASSLLGPQTNEKLFF
V: TRBV30; length: 12; D: .; size: .; J: TRBJ1-1; DNA: TGTGCTCTGGATGGGACACCAACCGAAGCTTTCTTT; CDR3: CALDGTPTEAFF
V: TRBV29-1; length: 14; D: .; size: once; J: TRBJ2-6; DNA: TGCAGCGTTGAAGCAACTAGAGGGGCCAACGTCCTGACTTTC; CDR3: CSVEATRGANVLTF
V: TRBV13; length: 16; D: TRBD1; size: once; J: TRBJ1-4; DNA: TGTGCCAGCAGCTTAGCGGTTGGGGGACAGCACGAAAAACTGTTTTTT; CDR3: CASSLAVGGQHEKLFF
V: TRBV27; length: 19; D: TRBD2; size: .; J: TRBJ2-2; DNA: TGTGCCAGCAGTTTACGGGCTAGCGGGGGGGCTTTGGACACCGGGGAGCTGTTTTTT; CDR3: CASSLRASGGALDTGELFF
V: TRBV2; length: 15; D: TRBD1; size: .; J: TRBJ1-5; DNA: TGTGCCAGCAGTGATGTCCAGGGGGCGAATCAGCCCCAGCATTTT; CDR3: CASSDVQGANQPQHF
V: TRBV9; length: 12; D: .; size: .; J: TRBJ2-3; DNA: TGTGCCAGCAGCGTAGAGAGGGATACGCAGTATTTT; CDR3: CASSVERDTQYF
V: TRBV5-4; length: 16; D: TRBD1; size: .; J: TRBJ1-1; DNA: TGTGCCAGCAGCGAGGGACAGGGTCGGGGGGGGACTGAAGCTTTCTTT; CDR3: CASSEGQGRGGTEAFF
V: TRBV15; length: 13; D: .; size: few; J: TRBJ1-5; DNA: TGTGCCACCAGTAAATCTAGCAATCAGCCCCAGCATTTT; CDR3: CATSKSSNQPQHF
V: TRBV25-1; length: 13; D: .; size: .; J: TRBJ1-2; DNA: TGTGCCAGCAGTGCCCCAGGGTACCATGGCTACACCTTC; CDR3: CASSAPGYHGYTF
V: TRBV30; length: 14; D: .; size: .; J: TRBJ2-7; DNA: TGTGCCTGGAGTATCGGCGGGACCTCCTACGAGCAGTACTTC; CDR3: CAWSIGGTSYEQYF
V: TRBV19; length: 13; D: .; size: .; J: TRBJ1-5; DNA: TGTGCCAGTACAACAGGGATCGAACAGCCCCAGCATTTT; CDR3: CASTTGIEQPQHF
V: TRBV15; length: 15; D: TRBD1; size: .; J: TRBJ2-4; DNA: TGTGCCACCAGCAGCTATGGGACAGGGGGGAACATTCAGTACTTC; CDR3: CATSSYGTGGNIQYF
V: TRBV9; length: 17; D: TRBD1; size: .; J: TRBJ1-1; DNA: TGTGCCAGCAACAAGGGGGGGACAGGACCCCCGGGCACTGAAGCTTTCTTT; CDR3: CASNKGGTGPPGTEAFF